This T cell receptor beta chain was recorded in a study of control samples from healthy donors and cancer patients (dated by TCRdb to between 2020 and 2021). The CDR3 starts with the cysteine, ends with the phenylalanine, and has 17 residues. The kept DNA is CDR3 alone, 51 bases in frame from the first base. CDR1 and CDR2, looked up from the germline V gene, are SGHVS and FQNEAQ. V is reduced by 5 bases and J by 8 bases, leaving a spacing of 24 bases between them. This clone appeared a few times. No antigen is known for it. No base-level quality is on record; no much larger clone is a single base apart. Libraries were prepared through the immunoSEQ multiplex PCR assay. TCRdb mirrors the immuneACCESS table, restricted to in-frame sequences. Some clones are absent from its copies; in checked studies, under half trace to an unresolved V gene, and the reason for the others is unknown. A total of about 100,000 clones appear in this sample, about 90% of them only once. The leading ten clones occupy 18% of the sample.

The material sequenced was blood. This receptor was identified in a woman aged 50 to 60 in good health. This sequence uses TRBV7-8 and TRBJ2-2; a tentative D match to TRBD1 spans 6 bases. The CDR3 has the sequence CASSPSRGTPRGGELFF. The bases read TGTGCCAGCAGCCCCTCACGTGGGACCCCCAGGGGAGGGGAGCTGTTTTTT.